The clone carrying this T cell receptor beta chain came up many times. These data originate in a study of T cells after yellow fever vaccination. Study-level information: CD3, CD45RA, CCR7 and CD95 staining defined sorted EM, EMRA, CM and Tscm cells.

Study-wide results and limits: Compared with primary, the secondary response was weaker and peaked at day 5, not 15. Sorted memory subsets showed almost no vaccine-responding clonotypes on day 0.

From germline, CDR1 is DFQATT and CDR2 SNEGSKA (reference sequence). The CDR3 is made up of 12 amino acids. Trimming stripped 3 bases from V and 0 bases from J, with 4 bases between. MiXCR, run by TCRdb on the 5' RACE reads, gives a single entry per CDR3 protein. The repertoire holds around 60,000 distinct CDR3 sequences, with 5% to 6.5% as singletons. The genes are TRBV20-1 and TRBJ2-3; no clear D gene. The input for sequencing was PBMCs, either bulk or a sorted T-cell subset (CD4+, CD8+, memory, or dextramer-sorted; not recorded which), taken on the day of the yellow fever booster vaccination. The TCR comes from a man younger than 35 who received the YFV17D yellow fever vaccine. In DNA form, the CDR3 reads TGCAGTGCTAGCCCAAGCACAGATACGCAGTATTTT. The encoded protein is CSASPSTDTQYF.